This T cell receptor (beta chain) appears in the sequencing data of a study of Ad26.COV2.S vaccination and SARS-CoV-2 variants. Study-level information: Donor participated within the Ad26.COV2.S arm of the COV1001 trial. Into the muscle, Ad26.COV2.S was dosed once or twice, 56 days apart.

Sequencing was performed with immunoSEQ multiplex PCR; in TCRdb, only in-frame clones are kept and a portion is missing. The sample shows 400,000 to 500,000 clones, approximately 90% of them seen only once. Treatment of the sample: approximately 18 received Ad26.COV2.S at low or high dose, single or two shots; roughly 5 received placebo; per-sample allocation not given. Sampling happened 63 days after the first vaccine or placebo injection. Trimming removed 4 bases from V and 6 bases from J; junction bases left unmatched: 13. This CDR3 is 16 amino acids long. From germline, CDR1 is ENHRY and CDR2 SYGVKD. About this clone: The antigen is unknown.

Study-wide findings and caveats: The study found higher spike-specific TCR breadth in vaccine than placebo recipients. After vaccination, substantial breadth of spike-specific CD8+ and CD4+ responses was reported.

This clonotype was obtained from a person between 18 and 65 years old who received the Ad26.COV2.S COVID-19 vaccine or a placebo. The chain carries TRBV10-3 and TRBJ1-2; TRBD1 agrees at 8 bases. The specimen was peripheral blood, collected in a trial of Ad26.COV2.S vaccine versus placebo. The CDR3 region has the DNA TGTGCCATCAGTGGGCCGACAGGGGTTGGGGTGAATGGCTACACCTTC. Translated: CAISGPTGVGVNGYTF.